This T cell receptor beta chain came from a study of T cell responses to AZD1222 COVID-19 vaccine. Study outcomes and limitations: Clonal diversity may have been underestimated in mostly white British donors. Reportedly, nearly half of unique spike TCRs recognized epitopes outside B.1.351/B.1.1.7 mutations.

Germline loops: CDR1 SEHNR, CDR2 FQNEAQ (reference sequence). V was cut by 5 bases and J by 3 bases, with 16 bases left in between. The CDR3 has 15 residues. Assay used: immunoSEQ multiplex PCR; TCRdb lists only in-frame clones, some missing. In the table there are around 120,000 clones, around 89% of which are singletons. A note on this clone: As yet, its antigen is unknown.

The sample was peripheral blood, taken on day 0 of MenACWY control vaccination. The gene calls are TRBV7-9 and TRBJ1-2; tentatively, D is TRBD1 (5 bases). The source of this sequence is an adult in good health. The chain's CDR3 is CASSLRGPEDYGYTF. The DNA of the CDR3 is TGTGCCAGCAGCCTACGGGGCCCGGAGGACTATGGCTACACCTTC.